This is a list of T cell receptor beta chains from one sample in a study of blood T cell repertoires in COVID-19. TCRdb's table, derived via immunoSEQ multiplex PCR, lists solely in-frame clones and lacks some. Counted here are 300,000 to 400,000 clones, roughly nine tenths occurring once; the ten biggest clones make up over 0.95%. The specimen sequenced was PBMCs or T cells enriched from blood (not recorded which). These receptors were obtained from a man aged 18 to 29 who had recovered from COVID-19. The CDR3 runs from the conserved cysteine through the conserved F or W. The D gene is left open where the match is weak. Clone sizes are given selectively: once, few, many, or a class where the clone is expanded.

v_gene	abundance	j_gene	d_gene	CDR3nt	CDR3aa
TRBV7-3	once	TRBJ1-1	TRBD1	TGTGCCAGCCCGTCGGCCAGTCGTCGGGACAGGGGAACTGAAGCTTTCTTT	CASPSASRRDRGTEAFF
TRBV9	-	TRBJ2-7	-	TGTGCCAGCAGCGTAGCTGGGCAGGCCGCCTACGAGCAGTACTTC	CASSVAGQAAYEQYF
TRBV7-9	-	TRBJ1-2	TRBD1	TGTGCCAGCAGCTTCCCGAGGGGGCGAGGCTACACCTTC	CASSFPRGRGYTF
TRBV19	-	TRBJ1-2	-	TGTGCCAGTCACCCGGGAGTGGAGCATGGCTACACCTTC	CASHPGVEHGYTF
TRBV7-9	few	TRBJ2-1	TRBD2	TGTGCCAGCAGGTATACTAGCGGGTCTTACAATGAGCAGTTCTTC	CASRYTSGSYNEQFF
TRBV19	-	TRBJ1-5	-	TGTGCCAGTAGTATTTTGGGGGCGCGGGGCAATCAGCCCCAGCATTTT	CASSILGARGNQPQHF
TRBV12-5	once	TRBJ2-3	-	TGTGCTAGTGGTCAGGGTTCCGCTACTAGCACAGATACGCAGTATTTT	CASGQGSATSTDTQYF
TRBV28	-	TRBJ2-5	-	TGTGCCAGCAGGGATGGAAAGGGACTGTGGGAGACCCAGTACTTC	CASRDGKGLWETQYF
TRBV7-9	-	TRBJ1-5	TRBD1	TGTGCCAGCAGAGGACCCAGGGGGGATCAGCCCCAGCATTTT	CASRGPRGDQPQHF
TRBV5-1	-	TRBJ1-6	-	TGCGCCAGCAGCTTGCGGGGAGTAGGGTCACCCCTCCACTTT	CASSLRGVGSPLHF
TRBV5-1	once	TRBJ2-3	TRBD1	TGCGCCAGCAGCTTGGCGGGGACAGGGGGACCCGATACGCAGTATTTT	CASSLAGTGGPDTQYF
TRBV9	-	TRBJ2-2	-	TGTGCCAGCAGCGTAGCCCTTGACAGCCTTAACACCGGGGAGCTGTTTTTT	CASSVALDSLNTGELFF
TRBV30	once	TRBJ1-4	TRBD1	TGTGCCTGGACCGAAACAGGGGGAGAAAAACTGTTTTTT	CAWTETGGEKLFF
TRBV6-5	-	TRBJ2-7	TRBD2	TGTGCCAGCAGTTACATCTCCCCCGGGGGGGGCGAGCAGTACTTC	CASSYISPGGGEQYF
TRBV2	few	TRBJ1-2	-	TGTGCCAGCAGTGAAGCGGCTAGCTCTCACACCTTC	CASSEAASSHTF
TRBV15	-	TRBJ1-4	TRBD1	TGTGCCACCAGCAGAGACAGGGGGGTTAATGAAAAACTGTTTTTT	CATSRDRGVNEKLFF
TRBV7-9	once	TRBJ1-1	-	TGTGCCAGCAGCCCCGTCCCGAACACTGAAGCTTTCTTT	CASSPVPNTEAFF
TRBV29-1	-	TRBJ2-2	-	TGCAGCGTTGGACTAGGGAACACCGGGGAGCTGTTTTTT	CSVGLGNTGELFF